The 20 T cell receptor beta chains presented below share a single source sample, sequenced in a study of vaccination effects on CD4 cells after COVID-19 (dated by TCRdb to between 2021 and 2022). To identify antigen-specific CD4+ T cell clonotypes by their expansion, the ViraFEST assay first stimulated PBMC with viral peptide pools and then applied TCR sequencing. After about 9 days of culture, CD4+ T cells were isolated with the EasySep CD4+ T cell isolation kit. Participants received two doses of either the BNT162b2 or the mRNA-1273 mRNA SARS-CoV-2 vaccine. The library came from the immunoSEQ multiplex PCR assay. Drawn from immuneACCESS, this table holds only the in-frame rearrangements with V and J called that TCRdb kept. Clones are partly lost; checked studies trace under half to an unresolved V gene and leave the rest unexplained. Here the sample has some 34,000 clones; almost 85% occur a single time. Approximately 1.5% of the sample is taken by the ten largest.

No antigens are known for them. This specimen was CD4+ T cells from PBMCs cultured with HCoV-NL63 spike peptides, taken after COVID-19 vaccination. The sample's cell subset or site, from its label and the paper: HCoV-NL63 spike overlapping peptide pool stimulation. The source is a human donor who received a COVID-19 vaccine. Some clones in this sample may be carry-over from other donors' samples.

CDR3 in DNA: TGTGCCAGCAGTTTCCAGGGGGCTGGGGCCAACGTCCTGACTTTC. Translated: CASSFQGAGANVLTF. The chain carries TRBV28 and TRBJ2-6; TRBD1 matches 7 bases. The CDR3 sequence is 15 residues long. V lost 3 bases to trimming and J lost 2 bases; unmatched junction nucleotides: 1. From germline, CDR1 is MDHEN and CDR2 SYDVKM.

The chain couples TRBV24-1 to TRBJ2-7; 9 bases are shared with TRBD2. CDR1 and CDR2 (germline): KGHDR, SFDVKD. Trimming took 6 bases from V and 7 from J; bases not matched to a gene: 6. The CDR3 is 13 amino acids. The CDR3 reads CATSSGGPGEQYV. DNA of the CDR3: TGTGCCACCAGTAGCGGGGGGCCTGGGGAGCAGTACGTC.

The CDR3 region has the DNA TGTGCCAGTAGTCAACCGGGACAGGGGGCAGATACGCAGTATTTT. The encoded protein is CASSQPGQGADTQYF. J is TRBJ2-3 and V is TRBV19; 11 nucleotides align to TRBD1. This CDR3 has 15 residues. In germline, CDR1 is LNHDA, CDR2 SQIVND (reference sequence). V lost 5 bases and J lost 4; bases outside the gene matches: 5.

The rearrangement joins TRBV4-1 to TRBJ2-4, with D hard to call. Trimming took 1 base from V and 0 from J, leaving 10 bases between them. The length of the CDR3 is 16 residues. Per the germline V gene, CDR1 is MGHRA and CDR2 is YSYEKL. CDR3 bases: TGCGCCAGCAGCCAAGTTGGGCAGGTAGCCAAAAACATTCAGTACTTC. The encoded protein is CASSQVGQVAKNIQYF.

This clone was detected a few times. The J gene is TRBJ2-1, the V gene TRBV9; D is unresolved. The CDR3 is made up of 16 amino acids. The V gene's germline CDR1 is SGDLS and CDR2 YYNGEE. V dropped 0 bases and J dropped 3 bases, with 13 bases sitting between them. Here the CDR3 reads CASSVGPAFLYNEQFF. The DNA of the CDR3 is TGTGCCAGCAGCGTAGGCCCGGCGTTTCTCTACAATGAGCAGTTCTTC.

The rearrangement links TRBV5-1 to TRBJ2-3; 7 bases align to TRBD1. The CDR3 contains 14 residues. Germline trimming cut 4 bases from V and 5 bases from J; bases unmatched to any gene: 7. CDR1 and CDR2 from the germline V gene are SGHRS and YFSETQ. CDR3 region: CASSPGTEEDTQYF. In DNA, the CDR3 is TGCGCCAGCAGCCCTGGGACAGAAGAAGATACGCAGTATTTT.

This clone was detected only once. Here the CDR3 reads CAWSAFAGVSAFF. CDR3 DNA: TGTGCCTGGAGTGCCTTCGCCGGGGTATCTGCTTTCTTT. The chain employs TRBV30 and TRBJ1-1, with D hard to call. The V and J ends lost 1 base and 11 bases respectively, with 17 bases between them. The CDR3 runs 13 residues. Germline V gene lookup returns CDR1 GTSNPN and CDR2 SVGIG (reference sequence).

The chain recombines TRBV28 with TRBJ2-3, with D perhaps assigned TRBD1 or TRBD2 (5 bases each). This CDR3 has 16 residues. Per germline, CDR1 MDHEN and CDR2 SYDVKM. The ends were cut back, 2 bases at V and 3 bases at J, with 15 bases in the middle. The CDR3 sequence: CASSLVWGIGTDTQYF. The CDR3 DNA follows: TGTGCCAGCAGTTTAGTATGGGGGATTGGGACAGATACGCAGTATTTT.

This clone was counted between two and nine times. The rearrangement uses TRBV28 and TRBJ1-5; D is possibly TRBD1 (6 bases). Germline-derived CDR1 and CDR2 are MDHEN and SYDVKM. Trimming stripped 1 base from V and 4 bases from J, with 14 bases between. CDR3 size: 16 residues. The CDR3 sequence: CASSLSLGTRNQPQHF. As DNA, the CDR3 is TGTGCCAGCAGTTTATCACTCGGGACAAGAAATCAGCCCCAGCATTTT.

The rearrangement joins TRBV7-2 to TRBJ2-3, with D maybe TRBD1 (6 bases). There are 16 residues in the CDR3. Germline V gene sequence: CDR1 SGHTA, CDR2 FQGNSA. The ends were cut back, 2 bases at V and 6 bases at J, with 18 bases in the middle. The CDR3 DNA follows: TGTGCCAGCAGCTTACAGGGGCCCCCATCCCGCGATACGCAGTATTTT. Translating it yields CASSLQGPPSRDTQYF.

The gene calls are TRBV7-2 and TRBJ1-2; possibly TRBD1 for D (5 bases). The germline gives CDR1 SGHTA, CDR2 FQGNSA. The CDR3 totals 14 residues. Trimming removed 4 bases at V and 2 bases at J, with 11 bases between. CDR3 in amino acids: CASSWRDSNYGYTF. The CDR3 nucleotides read TGTGCCAGCAGCTGGAGGGACTCGAACTATGGCTACACCTTC.

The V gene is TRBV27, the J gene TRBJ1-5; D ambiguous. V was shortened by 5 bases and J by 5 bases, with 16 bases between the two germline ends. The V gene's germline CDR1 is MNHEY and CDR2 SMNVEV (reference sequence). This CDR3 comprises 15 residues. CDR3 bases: TGTGCCAGCAGTACACACGGGTTGGTCGATCAGCCCCAGCATTTT. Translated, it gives CASSTHGLVDQPQHF.

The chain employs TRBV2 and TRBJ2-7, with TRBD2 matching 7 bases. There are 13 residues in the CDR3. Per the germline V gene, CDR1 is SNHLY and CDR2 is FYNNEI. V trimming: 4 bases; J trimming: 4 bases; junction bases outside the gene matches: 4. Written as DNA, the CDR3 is TGTGCCAGCAGTGTTGGGGACTATTACGAGCAGTACGTC. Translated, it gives CASSVGDYYEQYV.

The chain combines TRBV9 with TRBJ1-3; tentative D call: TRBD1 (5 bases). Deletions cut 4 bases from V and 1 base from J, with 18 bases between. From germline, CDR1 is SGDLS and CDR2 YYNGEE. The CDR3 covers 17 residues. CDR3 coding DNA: TGTGCCAGCAGCTCACGGGGCGATGCTTTATCTGGAAACACCATATATTTT. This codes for CASSSRGDALSGNTIYF.

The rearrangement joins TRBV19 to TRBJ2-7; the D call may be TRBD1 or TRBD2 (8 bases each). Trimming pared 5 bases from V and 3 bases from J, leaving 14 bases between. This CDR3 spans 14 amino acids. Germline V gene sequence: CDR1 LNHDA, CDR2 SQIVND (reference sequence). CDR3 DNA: TGTGCCAGTAGTCCGGGAGGGACAGGCTACGAGCAGTACGTC. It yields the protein CASSPGGTGYEQYV.

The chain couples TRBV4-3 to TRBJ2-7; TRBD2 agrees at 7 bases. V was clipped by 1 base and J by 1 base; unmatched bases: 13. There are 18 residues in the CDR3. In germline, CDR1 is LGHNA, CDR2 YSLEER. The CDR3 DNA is TGCGCCAGCAGCCAAGTCCCAGTTGGGGGGGGGTCATCCTACGAGCAGTACGTC. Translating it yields CASSQVPVGGGSSYEQYV.

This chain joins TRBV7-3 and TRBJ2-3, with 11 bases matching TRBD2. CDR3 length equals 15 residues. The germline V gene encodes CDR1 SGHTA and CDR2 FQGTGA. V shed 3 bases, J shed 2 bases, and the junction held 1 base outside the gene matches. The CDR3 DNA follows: TGTGCCAGCAGCTTTAGCGGGGGGGACACAGATACGCAGTATTTT. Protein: CASSFSGGDTDTQYF.

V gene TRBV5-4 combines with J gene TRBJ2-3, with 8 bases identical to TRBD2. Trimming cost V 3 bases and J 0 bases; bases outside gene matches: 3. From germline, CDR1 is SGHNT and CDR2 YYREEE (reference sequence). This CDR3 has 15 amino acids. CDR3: CASSSTSGSTDTQYF. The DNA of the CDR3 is TGTGCCAGCAGCTCCACTAGCGGAAGCACAGATACGCAGTATTTT.

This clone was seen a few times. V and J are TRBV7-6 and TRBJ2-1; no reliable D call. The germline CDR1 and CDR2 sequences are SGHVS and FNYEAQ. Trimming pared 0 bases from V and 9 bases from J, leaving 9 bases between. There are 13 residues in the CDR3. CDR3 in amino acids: CASSLASRAEQFF. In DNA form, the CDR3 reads TGTGCCAGCAGCTTAGCGAGTAGAGCTGAGCAGTTCTTC.

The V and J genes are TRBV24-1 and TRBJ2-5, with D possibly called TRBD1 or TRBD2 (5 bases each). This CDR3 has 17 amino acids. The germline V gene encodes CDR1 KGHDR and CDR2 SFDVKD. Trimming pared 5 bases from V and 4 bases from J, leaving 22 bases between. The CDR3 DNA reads TGTGCCACCAGTGCCGGCCCCGGGACCCTGGGGAGAGAGACCCAGTACTTC. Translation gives CATSAGPGTLGRETQYF.